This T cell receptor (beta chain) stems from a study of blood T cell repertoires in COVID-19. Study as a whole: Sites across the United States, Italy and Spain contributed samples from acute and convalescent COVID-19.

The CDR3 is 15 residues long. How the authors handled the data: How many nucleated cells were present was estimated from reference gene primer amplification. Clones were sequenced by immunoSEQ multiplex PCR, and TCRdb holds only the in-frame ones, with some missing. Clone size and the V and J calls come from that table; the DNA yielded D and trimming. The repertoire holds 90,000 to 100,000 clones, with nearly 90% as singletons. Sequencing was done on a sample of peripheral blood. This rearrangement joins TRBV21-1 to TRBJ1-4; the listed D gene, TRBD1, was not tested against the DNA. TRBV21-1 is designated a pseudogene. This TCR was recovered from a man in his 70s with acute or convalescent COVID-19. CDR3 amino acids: CASSNRGQGFEKLFF. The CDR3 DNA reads TGTGCCAGCAGCAACAGGGGACAGGGTTTTGAAAAACTGTTTTTT.